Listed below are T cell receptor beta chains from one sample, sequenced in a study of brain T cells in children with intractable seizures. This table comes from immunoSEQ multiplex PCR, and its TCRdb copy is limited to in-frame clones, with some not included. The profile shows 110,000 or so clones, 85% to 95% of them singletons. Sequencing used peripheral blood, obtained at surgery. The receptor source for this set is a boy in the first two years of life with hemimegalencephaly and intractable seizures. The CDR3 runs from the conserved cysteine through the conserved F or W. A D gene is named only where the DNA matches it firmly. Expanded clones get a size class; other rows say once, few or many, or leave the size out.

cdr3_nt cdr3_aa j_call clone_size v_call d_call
TGCGCCAGCAGCCGGGTCGGGGGCTCTTGGGACGAGCAGTACTTC CASSRVGGSWDEQYF TRBJ2-7 NA TRBV5-1 NA
TGTGCCAGCAGTTACTCGGTCGGTCTGAACACTGAAGCTTTCTTT CASSYSVGLNTEAFF TRBJ1-1 NA TRBV6-5 NA
TGTGCCAGCAGCTTTGGCCCCCCGTACGATAATTCACCCCTCCACTTT CASSFGPPYDNSPLHF TRBJ1-6 NA TRBV11-3 NA
TGTGCCAGCAGTGCCTTAAACCTCAGGTACACTGAAGCTTTCTTT CASSALNLRYTEAFF TRBJ1-1 NA TRBV27 NA
TGCGCCAGCAGCGGGCAGACAGGAAGCCGAAACGGGGAGCTGTTTTTT CASSGQTGSRNGELFF TRBJ2-2 once TRBV5-1 NA
TGTGCCAGCAGCCGAGGGTATTCACCCCTCCACTTT CASSRGYSPLHF TRBJ1-6 NA TRBV27 NA
TGTGCCAGCAGCGCAGGGGTTTATAATTCACCCCTCCACTTT CASSAGVYNSPLHF TRBJ1-6 NA TRBV9 NA
TGTGCCACCAGTGACGGGATAGCTTACGAGCAGTACTTC CATSDGIAYEQYF TRBJ2-7 NA TRBV24-1 NA
TGTGCCAGCAGCTCCAACACCGGGGAGCTGTTTTTT CASSSNTGELFF TRBJ2-2 NA TRBV7-3 NA
TGTGCCAGCAGTCACCCGGGACTATCCCAAGAGACCCAGTACTTC CASSHPGLSQETQYF TRBJ2-5 once TRBV28 TRBD2
TGTGCCATCAGTGAGTCGTGGGAGCAGTACTTC CAISESWEQYF TRBJ2-7 NA TRBV10-3 NA
TGTGCCAGCAGCGTAGATTGGGGCGGGAGGGCCTCGGAGACCCAGTACTTC CASSVDWGGRASETQYF TRBJ2-5 NA TRBV9 TRBD2
TGTGCCAGCAGCCTGCAAGGACAGGGTGACTATGGCTACACCTTC CASSLQGQGDYGYTF TRBJ1-2 once TRBV5-4 TRBD1
TGTGCCAGCAGCTTATCCAGCGGGGGTTACAATGAGCAGTTCTTC CASSLSSGGYNEQFF TRBJ2-1 NA TRBV5-4 TRBD2
TGTGCCAGCAGCACGGGACTCTGGGAGACCCAGTACTTC CASSTGLWETQYF TRBJ2-5 NA TRBV5-6 NA
TGTGCCAGCAGCTCAAGGGGTGCCGGGGAGCTGTTTTTT CASSSRGAGELFF TRBJ2-2 NA TRBV7-9 NA
TGTGCCAGCAGTGAATTTGGACTGAACTACAATGAGCAGTTCTTC CASSEFGLNYNEQFF TRBJ2-1 NA TRBV2 NA
TGTGCCAGCAGTCTCCCGGGGGGAGGCTACACCTTC CASSLPGGGYTF TRBJ1-2 NA TRBV27 NA
TGTGCCAGCAGTTCAAACCGGGACAACCAAGAGACCCAGTACTTC CASSSNRDNQETQYF TRBJ2-5 NA TRBV6-2/TRBV6-3 NA
TGCGCCAGCAGCCAAGTGAGGGGGTACAATGAGCAGTTCTTC CASSQVRGYNEQFF TRBJ2-1 NA TRBV4-1 NA
TGCGCCAGCAGCTTCCCCCGGGCTAGCGGACACAATGAGCAGTTCTTC CASSFPRASGHNEQFF TRBJ2-1 NA TRBV5-1 TRBD2
TGTGCCAGCAGTTTTACCGACAGGTTGCAGAATTCACCCCTCCACTTT CASSFTDRLQNSPLHF TRBJ1-6 NA TRBV27 NA
TGTGCCAGCAGATGGGCAGGGGGCTATGGCTACACCTTC CASRWAGGYGYTF TRBJ1-2 NA TRBV27 TRBD1
TGTGCCAGCAGCTTGGGGGGGTCCTCTGGGGCCAACGTCCTGACTTTC CASSLGGSSGANVLTF TRBJ2-6 NA TRBV5-4 NA
TGTGCCAGCAGTCAGGGCCCGGTGGGGGGCGCGAACACCGGGGAGCTGTTTTTT CASSQGPVGGANTGELFF TRBJ2-2 NA TRBV6-4 NA
TGTGCCAGCAGACACTTGGGGGTAAACCAAGAGACCCAGTACTTC CASRHLGVNQETQYF TRBJ2-5 NA TRBV27 NA
TGTGCCAGCAGCCTTGGACAGGGACGCGAGCAGTACTTC CASSLGQGREQYF TRBJ2-7 few TRBV7-2 TRBD1
TGTGCCAGCAGCCAAGAATACAGGGGTCTCGACGAAAAACTGTTTTTT CASSQEYRGLDEKLFF TRBJ1-4 NA TRBV3-1/TRBV3-2 TRBD1
TGTGCCAGCTCAACCATGGGAGCATCGGGGGAGCTGTTTTTT CASSTMGASGELFF TRBJ2-2 NA TRBV18 NA
TGTGCCAGCAGCTTAAGGGGGACTAGCACAGATACGCAGTATTTT CASSLRGTSTDTQYF TRBJ2-3 NA TRBV7-3 NA
TGTGCCAGCAGCCAGACGTTAGCGGAGCAGTTCTTC CASSQTLAEQFF TRBJ2-1 NA TRBV3-1/TRBV3-2 NA
TGTGCCAGCAGAGACTTCAGGGGGCCCAAAAACATTCAGTACTTC CASRDFRGPKNIQYF TRBJ2-4 once TRBV6-5 TRBD1
TGTGCCAGCAGTGAAGGAGGATGGCAGGGCAATCAGCCCCAGCATTTT CASSEGGWQGNQPQHF TRBJ1-5 NA TRBV2 NA
TGTGCCAGCAGCGCAGGGGGCTATGGCTACACCTTC CASSAGGYGYTF TRBJ1-2 NA TRBV7-8 TRBD1
TGCAGCGTTTATCGCCTACCTAACTCATATGAAGCTTTCTTT CSVYRLPNSYEAFF TRBJ1-1 few TRBV29-1 NA
TGTGCCAGCAGCTTAGGGCCTTTAGCGGCAGGCACAGATACGCAGTATTTT CASSLGPLAAGTDTQYF TRBJ2-3 NA TRBV7-6 NA
TGTGCCAGCAGTCCTTGTCTACTAGCGGGAGTGGACGGGGAGCTGTTTTTT CASSPCLLAGVDGELFF TRBJ2-2 NA TRBV28 TRBD2
TGTGCCAGCAGTTCCACCGGGAGGCGAGGAGAGCAGTACTTC CASSSTGRRGEQYF TRBJ2-7 NA TRBV27 TRBD2
TGTGCCAGCAGTTTATTATCTGGGGAGCTGTTTTTT CASSLLSGELFF TRBJ2-2 once TRBV28 NA
TGCAGCGTTGTATCAGTGGAGACCCAGTACTTC CSVVSVETQYF TRBJ2-5 NA TRBV29-1 NA
TGTGCCAGCAGCCGAACAGGGATTTCACCCCTCCACTTT CASSRTGISPLHF TRBJ1-6 few TRBV7-3 NA
TGTGCCAGCGCATTAGCGGGAGGGAGGGAGCTGTTTTTT CASALAGGRELFF TRBJ2-2 once TRBV7-3 TRBD2
TGTGCCAGCAGTCCCCCACTCCTAGGATATGGCTACACCTTC CASSPPLLGYGYTF TRBJ1-2 NA TRBV28 NA
TGCGCCAGCAGCTATTTTCAGGGGGCTCACTCTGGGGCCAACGTCCTGACTTTC CASSYFQGAHSGANVLTF TRBJ2-6 NA TRBV5-1 TRBD1
TGTGCCAGCAGTTTAGCTGGAAACACCATATATTTT CASSLAGNTIYF TRBJ1-3 NA TRBV28 NA
TGTGCCAGCAGCTCCCGGGGGCCCAGGGACCCCTACGAGCAGTACTTC CASSSRGPRDPYEQYF TRBJ2-7 NA TRBV5-5 NA
TGTGCCAGCAGCTTAGTGGCAGAACCAATGAGGAAACTGTTTTTT CASSLVAEPMRKLFF TRBJ1-4 NA TRBV7-9 NA
TGTGCCAGCAGCTTAGACAGGAGCTCCTACGAGCAGTACTTC CASSLDRSSYEQYF TRBJ2-7 NA TRBV7-2 NA
TGTGCCAGCAGTTCCGAGGGAGGGCCGAGGAATGAGCAGTTCTTC CASSSEGGPRNEQFF TRBJ2-1 NA TRBV6-5 TRBD2